The clone carrying this T cell receptor beta chain showed up just a few times. Antigen unknown. The sample carries other DNA sequences with the same CDR3. This CDR3 contains 16 residues. Trimming stripped 0 bases from V and 7 bases from J, with 18 bases between. CDR1 is LNHNV and CDR2 is YYDKDF in the germline V gene (reference sequence). The data derive from a study of cytomegalovirus exposure and HLA in healthy donors. Study-level findings and limits: Cytomegalovirus-associated TCR beta chains were listed, numbering 150 to 200. Clonal expansion was found to be greater in HLA-associated TCR beta chains than in equally common others in a later analysis.

Researchers ran the PCR with 60 Vbeta and 13 Jbeta primers. Source study methods: As a later analysis found, there were 80 million or so unique TCR beta chains, of which roughly 11 million were shared. The assay was immunoSEQ multiplex PCR, and TCRdb's table has in-frame clones only and misses some. Clone size and the V and J calls come from that table; the DNA yielded D and trimming. The sample has some 140,000 clones; about 9.2% are singletons. This chain uses TRBV15 with TRBJ1-2; perhaps TRBD1 as D (5 bases). The sample comprised PBMCs. This sequence originates from a woman in her 40s in good health and CMV-seropositive. This chain's CDR3 is CATSRDSQGREGGYTF. CDR3 DNA sequence: TGTGCCACCAGCAGAGATAGTCAGGGCAGGGAGGGTGGCTACACCTTC.